This T cell receptor (beta chain) stems from a study of T cells in Graves' hyperthyroidism and ophthalmopathy. Amplification targeted TCR beta CDR3 regions from RNA transcripts. Carried out on the TCR CDR3, a first-round RT-PCR used the HTBI primer set. TCRdb independently ran MiXCR on the multiplex PCR reads; one entry per CDR3 protein. Altogether approximately 300,000 distinct CDR3 sequences are present, over 15% being singletons, with the ten largest covering over 50%. Germline V lookup: CDR1 MNHEY, CDR2 SMNVEV (reference sequence). The CDR3 is 13 amino acids. Trimming cost V 6 bases and J 2 bases, with 10 bases left between them. This clonotype was seen only a few times.

The chain employs TRBV27 and TRBJ1-2; weak D call: TRBD1 (5 bases). Specimen: blood. The TCR comes from a woman aged 55 to 70 with Graves' ophthalmopathy. The CDR3 sequence is CASSRVSNYGYTF. The CDR3 DNA sequence: TGTGCCAGCAGCAGGGTGTCCAACTATGGCTACACCTTC.